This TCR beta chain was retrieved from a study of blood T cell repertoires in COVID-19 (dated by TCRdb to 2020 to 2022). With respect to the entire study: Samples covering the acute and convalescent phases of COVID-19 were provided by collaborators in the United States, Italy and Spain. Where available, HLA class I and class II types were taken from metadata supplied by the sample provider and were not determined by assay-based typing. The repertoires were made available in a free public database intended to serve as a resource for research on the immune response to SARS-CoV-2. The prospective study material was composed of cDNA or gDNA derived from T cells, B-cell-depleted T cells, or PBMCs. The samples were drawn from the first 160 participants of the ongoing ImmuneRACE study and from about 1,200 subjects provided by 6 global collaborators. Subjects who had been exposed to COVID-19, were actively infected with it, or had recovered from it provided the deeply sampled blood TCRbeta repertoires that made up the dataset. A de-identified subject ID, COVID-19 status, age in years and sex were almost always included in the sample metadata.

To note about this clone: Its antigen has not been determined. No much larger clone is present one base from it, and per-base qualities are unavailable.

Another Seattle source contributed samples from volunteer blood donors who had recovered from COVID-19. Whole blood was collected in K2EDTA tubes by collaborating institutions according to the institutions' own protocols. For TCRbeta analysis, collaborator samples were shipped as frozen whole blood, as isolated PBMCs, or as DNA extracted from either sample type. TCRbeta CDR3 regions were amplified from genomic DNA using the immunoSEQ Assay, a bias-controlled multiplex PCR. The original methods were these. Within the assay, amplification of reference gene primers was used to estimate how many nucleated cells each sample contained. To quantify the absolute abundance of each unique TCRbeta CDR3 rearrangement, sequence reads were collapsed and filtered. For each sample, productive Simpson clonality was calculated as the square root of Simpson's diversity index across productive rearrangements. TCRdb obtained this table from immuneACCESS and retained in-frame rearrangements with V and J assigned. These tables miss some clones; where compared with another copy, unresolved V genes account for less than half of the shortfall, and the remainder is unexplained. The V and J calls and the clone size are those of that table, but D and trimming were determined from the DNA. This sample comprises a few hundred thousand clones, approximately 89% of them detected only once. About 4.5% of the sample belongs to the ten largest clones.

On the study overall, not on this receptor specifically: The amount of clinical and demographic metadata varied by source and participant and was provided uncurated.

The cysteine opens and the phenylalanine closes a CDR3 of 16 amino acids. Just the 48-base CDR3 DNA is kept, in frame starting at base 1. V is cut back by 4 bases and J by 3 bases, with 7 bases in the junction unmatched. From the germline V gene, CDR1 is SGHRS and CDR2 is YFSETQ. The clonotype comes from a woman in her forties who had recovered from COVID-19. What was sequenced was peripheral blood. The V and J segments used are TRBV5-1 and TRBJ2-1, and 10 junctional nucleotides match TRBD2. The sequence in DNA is TGCGCCAGCAGCCATCAGCGGGGGGGCCTCTACAATGAGCAGTTCTTC. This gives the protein CASSHQRGGLYNEQFF.